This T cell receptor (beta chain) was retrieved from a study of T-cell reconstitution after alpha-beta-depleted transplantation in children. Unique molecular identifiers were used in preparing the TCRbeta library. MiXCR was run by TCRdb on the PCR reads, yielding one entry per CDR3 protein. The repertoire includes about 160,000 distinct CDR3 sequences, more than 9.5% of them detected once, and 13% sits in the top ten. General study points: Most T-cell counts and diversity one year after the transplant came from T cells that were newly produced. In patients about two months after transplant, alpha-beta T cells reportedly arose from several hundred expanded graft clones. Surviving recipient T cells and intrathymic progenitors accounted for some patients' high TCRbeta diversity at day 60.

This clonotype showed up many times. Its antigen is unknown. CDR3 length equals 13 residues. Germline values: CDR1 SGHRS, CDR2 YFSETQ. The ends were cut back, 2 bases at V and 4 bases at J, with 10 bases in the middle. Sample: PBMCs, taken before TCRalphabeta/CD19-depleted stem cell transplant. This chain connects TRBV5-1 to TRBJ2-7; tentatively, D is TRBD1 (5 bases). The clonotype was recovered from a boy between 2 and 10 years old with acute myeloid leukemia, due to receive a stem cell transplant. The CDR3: CASSFSDSYEQYV. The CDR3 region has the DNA TGCGCCAGCAGCTTCTCAGACAGTTACGAGCAGTACGTC.